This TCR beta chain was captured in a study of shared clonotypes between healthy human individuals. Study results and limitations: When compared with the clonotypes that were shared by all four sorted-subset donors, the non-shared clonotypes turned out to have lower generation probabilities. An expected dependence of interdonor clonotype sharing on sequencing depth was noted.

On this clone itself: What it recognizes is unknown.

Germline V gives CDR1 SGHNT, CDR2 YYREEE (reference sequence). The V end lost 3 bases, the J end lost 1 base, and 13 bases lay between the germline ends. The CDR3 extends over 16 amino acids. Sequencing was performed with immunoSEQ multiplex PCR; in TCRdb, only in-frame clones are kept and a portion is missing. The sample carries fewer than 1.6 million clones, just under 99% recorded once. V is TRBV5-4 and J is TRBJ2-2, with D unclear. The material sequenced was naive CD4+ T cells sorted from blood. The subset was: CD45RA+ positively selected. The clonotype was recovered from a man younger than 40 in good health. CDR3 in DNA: TGTGCCAGCAGCTCGAAACAAACAAGGAACACCGGGGAGCTGTTTTTT. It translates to CASSSKQTRNTGELFF.